Listed below are T cell receptor delta chains from one sample, sequenced in a study of γδ T cells in repeated Plasmodium falciparum infection. TCRdb fed the multiplex PCR reads to CATT. The sample carries 80,000 to 95,000 delta-chain clones, 1.4% recorded once. Sample: gamma-delta T cells from blood. These receptors were taken from a pool of human donors (malaria-infected and uninfected, not separated). The CDR3 runs from the conserved cysteine through the conserved F or W. D genes are given only for firm matches. Some rows mark clone size as missing; the rest say once, few, many or name a class of expanded clone.

CACDTWGPWDTRQMFF	TGTGCCTGTGACACCTGGGGTCCCTGGGACACCCGACAGATGTTTTTC	TRDV2	TRDJ3	medium-sized	NA
CASAFPPSFTDKLIF	TGTGCCTCGGCCTTCCCACCATCCTTCACCGATAAACTCATCTTT	TRDV3	TRDJ1	many	NA
CACDTLETPRPWDTRQMFF	TGTGCCTGTGACACCCTAGAGACTCCACGTCCCTGGGACACCCGACAGATGTTTTTC	TRDV2	TRDJ3	many	NA
CALGLAGAWGILTDKLIF	TGTGCTCTTGGTCTAGCAGGAGCTTGGGGGATACTTACCGATAAACTCATCTTT	TRDV1	TRDJ1	many	TRDD3
CACDSLGGYANTDKLIF	TGTGCCTGTGACAGCCTTGGGGGATACGCTAACACCGATAAACTCATCTTT	TRDV2	TRDJ1	many	TRDD3
CALGDVPLTDKLIF	TGTGCTCTTGGGGACGTACCCCTAACCGATAAACTCATCTTT	TRDV1	TRDJ1	many	NA
CALGEPPGSYWGIRRIDADKLIF	TGTGCTCTTGGGGAACCCCCTGGCTCCTACTGGGGGATACGCCGAATTGATGCCGATAAACTCATCTTT	TRDV1	TRDJ1	many	TRDD3
CASFRGINIDKLIF	TGTGCCTCTTTTAGGGGGATAAACATCGATAAACTCATCTTT	TRDV3	TRDJ1	medium-sized	TRDD3
CALGELGLPHLLGDFTTAQLFF	TGTGCTCTTGGGGAACTAGGCCTTCCTCATCTACTGGGGGACTTCACGACAGCACAACTCTTCTTT	TRDV1	TRDJ2	many	TRDD3
CALGVLTGGRPDYTDKLIF	TGTGCTCTTGGGGTACTAACTGGGGGGCGACCCGATTACACCGATAAACTCATCTTT	TRDV1	TRDJ1	medium-sized	TRDD3
CACDLVGDDTRQMFF	TGTGCCTGTGACCTTGTGGGGGACGACACCCGACAGATGTTTTTC	TRDV2	TRDJ3	medium-sized	TRDD3
CALGELLNYWGLYTDKLIF	TGTGCTCTTGGGGAACTACTAAACTACTGGGGGCTGTACACCGATAAACTCATCTTT	TRDV1	TRDJ1	many	TRDD3
CALGELPLFPPRVEYTDKLIF	TGTGCTCTTGGGGAACTTCCCCTTTTCCCCCCTAGGGTTGAGTACACCGATAAACTCATCTTT	TRDV1	TRDJ1	many	NA
CACDTPDLWGIKGSWDTRQMFF	TGTGCCTGTGACACTCCAGACCTCTGGGGGATAAAGGGCTCCTGGGACACCCGACAGATGTTTTTC	TRDV2	TRDJ3	many	TRDD3
CACDYWGTAQLFF	TGTGCCTGTGATTACTGGGGGACAGCACAACTCTTCTTT	TRDV2	TRDJ2	medium-sized	TRDD3
CALGELTSYVRGPKWKLIF	TGTGCTCTTGGGGAACTAACCTCCTACGTTCGGGGACCCAAGTGGAAACTCATCTTT	TRDV1	TRDJ1	many	NA
CALGELLQSPVGLIF	TGTGCTCTTGGGGAACTACTACAATCTCCGGTGGGACTCATCTTT	TRDV1	TRDJ1	many	NA
CALGDYQYVKVIGKLIF	TGTGCTCTTGGGGATTACCAATACGTGAAGGTAATTGGGAAACTCATCTTT	TRDV1	TRDJ1	many	NA
CACDLLSVTGGYTDKLIF	TGTGCCTGTGACCTATTATCCGTTACTGGGGGATACACCGATAAACTCATCTTT	TRDV2	TRDJ1	many	TRDD3
CALGGIGQTLLPIFTGGNTDKLIF	TGTGCTCTTGGGGGAATAGGGCAAACCCTTCTCCCCATTTTTACTGGGGGAAACACCGATAAACTCATCTTT	TRDV1	TRDJ1	many	TRDD3
CALGEACHTGGFCWYTDKLIF	TGTGCTCTTGGGGAAGCCTGCCATACTGGGGGATTTTGCTGGTACACCGATAAACTCATCTTT	TRDV1	TRDJ1	many	TRDD3
CACDTGGLANDKLIF	TGTGCCTGTGACACCGGGGGATTGGCCAACGATAAACTCATCTTT	TRDV2	TRDJ1	many	TRDD3
CACDTAYWGIDSPIDTDKLIF	TGTGCCTGTGACACGGCGTACTGGGGGATAGACTCCCCTATCGACACCGATAAACTCATCTTT	TRDV2	TRDJ1	medium-sized	TRDD3
CACDTLGARYTDKLIF	TGTGCCTGTGACACTTTAGGGGCCCGTTACACCGATAAACTCATCTTT	TRDV2	TRDJ1	medium-sized	NA
CALGELGSFLGTGGSSWDTRQMFF	TGTGCTCTTGGGGAACTAGGCTCATTCCTAGGGACTGGGGGATCCTCCTGGGACACCCGACAGATGTTTTTC	TRDV1	TRDJ3	NA	TRDD3
CALGELGGPFLPRALIF	TGTGCTCTTGGGGAATTGGGGGGCCCTTTCCTTCCCCGTGCCCTCATCTTC	TRDV1	TRDJ1	many	NA
CALGELPWPPLSGGYAVTDKLIF	TGTGCTCTTGGGGAACTTCCCTGGCCACCTCTTTCTGGGGGATACGCGGTCACCGATAAACTCATCTTT	TRDV1	TRDJ1	many	TRDD3
CALGESSLRLGNPFTDKLIF	TGTGCTCTTGGGGAATCATCCCTACGGCTGGGTAACCCTTTTACCGATAAACTCATCTTT	TRDV1	TRDJ1	many	NA
CALGELKPSYVRFAEATDKLIF	TGTGCTCTTGGGGAACTGAAACCTTCCTACGTTCGCTTCGCGGAAGCCACCGATAAACTCATCTTT	TRDV1	TRDJ1	NA	TRDD2
CALGELLPRDSLGDNADKLIF	TGTGCTCTTGGGGAACTCCTACCCAGGGATAGTCTGGGGGATAACGCCGATAAACTCATCTTT	TRDV1	TRDJ1	many	TRDD3
CALGVLPRFFWGIRGTDKLIF	TGTGCTCTTGGGGTCCTCCCTCGTTTCTTCTGGGGGATACGGGGCACCGATAAACTCATCTTT	TRDV1	TRDJ1	many	TRDD3
CALGELPWVLGDKRDPDKLIF	TGTGCTCTTGGGGAACTCCCATGGGTACTGGGGGATAAAAGAGACCCCGATAAACTCATCTTT	TRDV1	TRDJ1	many	TRDD3
CALGPPPKNLLGDTIDKLIF	TGTGCTCTTGGGCCACCCCCTAAAAACCTACTGGGGGATACCATCGATAAACTCATCTTT	TRDV1	TRDJ1	many	TRDD3
CALGEQGLRSGGLNTDKLIF	TGTGCTCTTGGGGAACAGGGACTACGGTCTGGGGGACTGAACACCGATAAACTCATCTTT	TRDV1	TRDJ1	many	TRDD3
CACVSRPSTVTDKLIF	TGTGCCTGTGTCTCCCGGCCCAGTACTGTCACCGATAAACTCATCTTT	TRDV2	TRDJ1	many	NA
CALEEAGVGVTDKLIF	TGTGCTCTGGAGGAAGCAGGGGTGGGGGTCACCGATAAACTCATCTTT	TRDV1	TRDJ1	medium-sized	NA
CALGDPRDLALGDWDTDKLIF	TGTGCTCTTGGGGACCCAAGGGATCTAGCACTGGGGGATTGGGACACCGATAAACTCATCTTT	TRDV1	TRDJ1	many	TRDD3
CALGPRGGYGPDKLIF	TGTGCTCTTGGACCCCGAGGGGGATACGGGCCCGATAAACTCATCTTT	TRDV1	TRDJ1	medium-sized	TRDD3
CALGAPFPTHCTGGLTSTDKLIF	TGTGCTCTTGGGGCTCCCTTTCCCACTCATTGTACTGGGGGTTTGACATCCACCGATAAACTCATCTTT	TRDV1	TRDJ1	medium-sized	TRDD3
CALGELRTDKLIF	TGTGCTCTTGGGGAACTCCGGACCGATAAACTCATCTTT	TRDV1	TRDJ1	few	NA
CALGAIPRVESKVGYEGTDKLIF	TGTGCTCTTGGGGCGATTCCTAGAGTGGAGTCTAAGGTGGGATACGAGGGCACCGATAAACTCATCTTT	TRDV1	TRDJ1	many	TRDD3
CALGEPLLDWGIGHTDKLIF	TGTGCTCTTGGGGAACCCCTTCTTGACTGGGGGATAGGGCACACCGATAAACTCATCTTT	TRDV1	TRDJ1	many	TRDD3
CALGEPRYWGIAKLIF	TGTGCTCTTGGGGAACCCCGCTACTGGGGGATAGCCAAACTCATCTTT	TRDV1	TRDJ1	many	TRDD3
CACDTVGGYTDKLIF	TGTGCCTGTGACACCGTGGGGGGCTACACCGATAAACTCATCTTT	TRDV2	TRDJ1	medium-sized	NA
CACGKHFLMRGIRSRGCTDKLIF	TGTGCCTGTGGCAAACACTTCCTAATGAGGGGGATACGCTCCCGGGGTTGCACCGATAAACTCATCTTT	TRDV2	TRDJ1	medium-sized	TRDD3
CALGVVPLLGDTRSQLYTDKLIF	TGTGCTCTTGGGGTCGTCCCTCTACTGGGGGATACGAGGTCCCAATTGTACACCGATAAACTCATCTTT	TRDV1	TRDJ1	many	TRDD3
CACDHLGANTDKLIF	TGTGCCTGTGACCATCTGGGGGCCAACACCGATAAACTCATCTTT	TRDV2	TRDJ1	many	TRDD3
CACDTLPGGYVQADKLIF	TGTGCCTGTGACACTTTACCTGGGGGATACGTGCAGGCCGATAAACTCATCTTT	TRDV2	TRDJ1	medium-sized	TRDD3
CACDTIVGSLGTLGTDKLIF	TGTGCCTGTGACACAATCGTCGGTTCGCTGGGGACGCTGGGGACCGATAAACTCATCTTT	TRDV2	TRDJ1	many	NA
CALGELAVAGSSRWYTDKLIF	TGTGCTCTTGGGGAACTAGCGGTGGCGGGATCCTCAAGGTGGTACACCGATAAACTCATCTTT	TRDV1	TRDJ1	medium-sized	NA
CALGDPSFLQNFGTGGTDKLIF	TGTGCTCTTGGGGATCCCTCCTTCCTACAGAACTTCGGGACCGGGGGGACCGATAAACTCATCTTT	TRDV1	TRDJ1	NA	TRDD2
CALGERVSSSEVLGTLPYTDKLIF	TGTGCTCTTGGGGAAAGGGTCTCGAGTTCAGAAGTACTGGGGACACTTCCGTACACCGATAAACTCATCTTT	TRDV1	TRDJ1	many	TRDD3
CACDTVGVKGSAYTDKLIF	TGTGCCTGTGACACCGTGGGCGTAAAGGGATCTGCGTACACCGATAAACTCATCTTT	TRDV2	TRDJ1	many	NA
CACDTMGTHSWDTRQMFF	TGTGCCTGTGACACAATGGGGACCCACTCCTGGGACACCCGACAGATGTTTTTC	TRDV2	TRDJ3	many	NA
CACDSVSLGDTGRVGLIF	TGTGCCTGTGACTCCGTCTCACTGGGGGATACAGGTCGGGTCGGACTCATCTTT	TRDV2	TRDJ1	many	TRDD3
CALGELGGNVNFPPYWGIPVADKLIF	TGTGCTCTTGGGGAACTAGGGGGGAATGTGAACTTCCCACCGTACTGGGGGATCCCCGTGGCCGATAAACTCATCTTT	TRDV1	TRDJ1	NA	TRDD3
CALGEPSTSETDKLIF	TGTGCTCTTGGGGAACCATCAACTAGTGAGACCGATAAACTCATCTTT	TRDV1	TRDJ1	many	NA